Below are 26 T cell receptor beta chains sequenced from a single sample in a study of regulatory T cells in long-lasting Graves disease. Building the TCR beta libraries relied on iRepertoire HTBI primers, and CDR3 regions underwent Arm-PCR. TCRdb called the multiplex PCR reads again in MiXCR, with one record for every CDR3 protein. The table shows roughly 500,000 distinct CDR3 sequences, with approximately 13% occurring only once. Sample time point: newly diagnosed GD, antithyroid drugs for less than 3 months. PBMC-derived RNA was used for the TCR library. These data were also reused for a study on T cells in Graves' hyperthyroidism and ophthalmopathy.

This material consisted of peripheral blood mononuclear cells (PBMCs), taken at new diagnosis, from a patient treated with antithyroid drugs. These receptors originate from a man younger than 45 with Graves disease.

This chain uses TRBV18 with TRBJ1-2; maybe TRBD1 (6 bases). CDR1 is KGHSH and CDR2 is LQKENI in the germline V gene. The CDR3 sequence is 15 residues long. V was pared by 6 bases and J by 4 bases, with 18 bases between. In nucleotides, the CDR3 is TGTGCCAGCTCGATTGGCCCCAGGGGAGGCTATGGCTACACCTTC. This encodes CASSIGPRGGYGYTF.

This clonotype was seen more than once but under ten times. This may arise from a read error, as a much more abundant clone is one base away. V and J are TRBV29-1 and TRBJ1-1; possible D gene TRBD1, 6 bases. The germline CDR1 and CDR2 sequences are SQVTM and ANQGSEA. The CDR3 loop spans 15 amino acids. This CDR3 is CSVHPPGAQNTEAVF. The CDR3 bases are TGCAGCGTTCACCCGCCGGGGGCTCAGAACACTGAAGCTGTCTTT.

There are many counts of this clonotype. The chain links TRBV20-1 to TRBJ2-4, with a tentative D call TRBD2 (5 bases). Looked up from germline, CDR1 is DFQATT and CDR2 is SNEGSKA (reference sequence). Trimming stripped 1 base from V and 5 bases from J, with 12 bases between. The CDR3 runs to 14 residues. As DNA, the CDR3 is TGCAGTGCTAGAGTTCGGGGTCCTCAAAACATTCAGTACTTC. This codes for CSARVRGPQNIQYF.

This clonotype was found many times. The chain carries TRBV7-3 and TRBJ2-5, with unresolved D. V was pared by 0 bases and J by 1 base, with 9 bases between. CDR3 size: 15 residues. Germline CDR1 reads SGHTA; CDR2 reads FQGTGA. The CDR3 region has the DNA TGTGCCAGCAGCTTAACAGGGAAAGCCCAAGAGACCCAGTACTTC. Protein: CASSLTGKAQETQYF.

As to this clonotype: The germline gene is not matched at one end of the junction; a read error may be the cause. The rearrangement joins TRBV9 to TRBJ1-1; possible D gene TRBD1, 6 bases. This CDR3 has 15 amino acids. The germline V gene encodes CDR1 SGDLS and CDR2 YYNGEE. CDR3: CAGSALGGGGTEAFF. The CDR3 region has the DNA TGTGCCGGCAGCGCCCTGGGTGGGGGCGGGACTGAAGCTTTCTTT.

This clonotype was counted only a few times. J is TRBJ1-5 and V is TRBV19; 9 bases line up with TRBD1. Germline-derived CDR1 and CDR2 are LNHDA and SQIVND (reference sequence). The CDR3 loop spans 17 amino acids. J was trimmed by 4 bases and V by 9 bases; bases with no gene match: 16. The CDR3 DNA reads TGTGCCAGCATTCCACGGGGAGGGACAGGGAGTAATCAGCCCCAGCATTTT. This encodes CASIPRGGTGSNQPQHF.

There are many counts of this clonotype. The chain employs TRBV12-3 or TRBV12-4 and TRBJ2-2; 7 nucleotides agree with TRBD2. The V gene end was trimmed by 6 bases and the J gene end by 5 bases; junction bases not matched to a gene: 9. CDR3 length: 15 residues. The CDR3 DNA reads TGTGCCAGCAGCTCGGGAGGAGGGTTAACCGGGGAGCTGTTTTTT. It encodes CASSSGGGLTGELFF.

This clonotype was observed many times. The chain links TRBV7-2 to TRBJ1-1; no clear D. This CDR3 has 14 residues. CDR1 is SGHTA, CDR2 FQGNSA, per germline. V lost 5 bases and J 0 bases, leaving 10 bases between the germline ends. For the CDR3, the DNA is TGTGCCAGCAGCATGGGAAGGTTGAACACTGAAGCTTTCTTT. It codes for CASSMGRLNTEAFF.

This chain connects TRBV5-1 to TRBJ2-1; no clear D. CDR3 length: 12 amino acids. Germline V gives CDR1 SGHRS, CDR2 YFSETQ. V dropped 3 bases and J dropped 8 bases, with 9 bases sitting between them. The CDR3 spells CASSSQSDEQFF. For the CDR3, the DNA is TGCGCCAGCAGCTCACAGTCCGATGAGCAGTTCTTC.

This clonotype was detected many times. This chain joins TRBV7-8 and TRBJ1-5; unclear D gene. The CDR3 consists of 16 residues. The germline V and J ends were trimmed by 1 base and 0 bases, with 10 bases remaining between them. CDR1 and CDR2 (germline): SGHVS, FQNEAQ. CDR3 amino acids: CASSLGTSDSNQPQHF. In DNA, the CDR3 is TGTGCCAGCAGCTTAGGGACGTCCGATAGCAATCAGCCCCAGCATTTT. Complete variable domain (other parts from reference TRBV7-8 and TRBJ1-5): GAGVSQSPRYKVAKRGQDVALRCDPISGHVSLFWYQQALGQGPEFLTYFQNEAQLDKSGLPSDRFFAERPEGSVSTLKIQRTQQEDSAVYLCASSLGTSDSNQPQHFGDGTRLSIL.

The rearrangement uses TRBV19 and TRBJ2-4; a possible D gene is TRBD2 (5 bases). V lost 1 base and J 1 base, leaving 23 bases between the germline ends. This CDR3 has 20 residues. The V gene's germline CDR1 is LNHDA and CDR2 SQIVND (reference sequence). CDR3 in amino acids: CASSIAMDTGGRGAKNIQYF. CDR3 bases: TGTGCCAGTAGTATAGCGATGGATACGGGCGGCCGAGGGGCCAAAAACATTCAGTACTTC.

This clonotype was observed at least ten times. This CDR3 is CASSILAGGISYEQYF. The CDR3 nucleotides are TGTGCCAGCAGCATACTAGCGGGTGGGATCTCCTACGAGCAGTACTTC. This rearrangement joins TRBV7-2 to TRBJ2-7, with 9 bases matching TRBD2. From germline, CDR1 is SGHTA and CDR2 FQGNSA. V lost 5 bases and J lost 0; bases outside the gene matches: 8. The CDR3 contains 16 residues. The variable domain in full, with the rest retrieved from reference TRBV7-2 and TRBJ2-7, is GAGVSQSPSNKVTEKGKDVELRCDPISGHTALYWYRQSLGQGLEFLIYFQGNSAPDKSGLPSDRFSAERTGGSVSTLTIQRTQQEDSAVYLCASSILAGGISYEQYFGPGTRLTVT.

This clonotype was counted many times. The gene calls are TRBV6-5 and TRBJ2-5, with TRBD2 as a possible D gene (7 bases). CDR3 length: 16 residues. Germline CDR1 MNHEY, CDR2 SVGAGI. Deletions cut 0 bases from V and 4 bases from J, with 15 bases between. The CDR3 nucleotides read TGTGCCAGCAGTTACTCTTTAGGGGGGGCAGGAGAGACCCAGTACTTC. Translated: CASSYSLGGAGETQYF.

This clonotype was found many times. The chain joins TRBV14 to TRBJ2-7; TRBD1 or TRBD2 may be the D gene (5 bases each). Germline CDR1 and CDR2: SGHDN and FVKESK. The CDR3 covers 16 residues. V lost 0 bases and J 0 bases, leaving 12 bases between the germline ends. The CDR3 reads CASSQDPGTGSYEQYF. The CDR3 DNA sequence: TGTGCCAGCAGCCAAGACCCCGGGACCGGCTCCTACGAGCAGTACTTC.

This clonotype was detected many times. The chain couples TRBV12-3 or TRBV12-4 to TRBJ2-7; 13 bases align to TRBD2. There are 15 residues in the CDR3. J was trimmed by 4 bases and V by 5 bases; bases with no gene match: 5. CDR3 loop: CASSPTSGRFYEQYF. Here the CDR3 DNA reads TGTGCCAGCAGTCCGACTAGCGGGAGGTTTTACGAGCAGTACTTC.

The chain couples TRBV4-3 to TRBJ2-7; 12 bases match TRBD2. In germline, CDR1 is LGHNA, CDR2 YSLEER. This CDR3 region has 18 residues. The ends lost 5 bases at V and 2 bases at J; junction bases unmatched: 13. CDR3 protein: CASSAGLAGILVAYEQYF. The DNA of the CDR3 is TGCGCCAGCAGCGCAGGACTAGCGGGAATTTTGGTTGCCTACGAGCAGTACTTC.

CDR3 nucleotides: TGTGCCAGCAGTCCTGGAGCACTGACTAGCGGGAGAAATGAGCAGTTCTTC. It is translated as CASSPGALTSGRNEQFF. V usage is TRBV27 and J usage is TRBJ2-1; 12 bases align to TRBD2. The J segment lost 7 bases and the V segment lost 5 bases, leaving 12 bases of the junction unmatched. CDR1 is MNHEY, CDR2 SMNVEV, per germline (reference sequence). This CDR3 is 17 amino acids long.

About this clonotype itself: A much larger clone sits a single nucleotide away, making a read error possible. The chain links TRBV10-3 to TRBJ2-6; TRBD1 is a possible D gene (6 bases). The germline V gene encodes CDR1 ENHRY and CDR2 SYGVKD. CDR3 size: 17 residues. The CDR3 region has the DNA TGTGCCATCAGCACAGGGCCCCCTGACTCTGGGGCCAACGTCCCGACTTTC. Its translation is CAISTGPPDSGANVPTF.

This clonotype has at least ten counts. The rearrangement uses TRBV7-9 and TRBJ2-1; D is perhaps TRBD2 (7 bases). CDR1 SEHNR and CDR2 FQNEAQ come from the germline V gene (reference sequence). The CDR3 spans 16 residues. Trimming took off 3 bases at V and 6 bases at J, with 18 bases between the two ends. CDR3 protein: CASSFSSGTRFNEQFF. The CDR3 DNA reads as TGTGCCAGCAGCTTCTCGAGCGGGACAAGGTTCAATGAGCAGTTCTTC.

This clonotype came up many times. V is TRBV24-1 and J is TRBJ2-3, with D perhaps TRBD1 or TRBD2 (5 bases each). The CDR3 is 19 residues long. The germline CDR1 and CDR2 sequences are KGHDR and SFDVKD. With 0 bases removed from V and 2 bases from J, the gap between germline ends came to 20 bases. CDR3 coding DNA: TGTGCCACCAGTGATTTGCAGGACGCCGGAAGGGACCACACAGATACGCAGTATTTT. As protein: CATSDLQDAGRDHTDTQYF.

There are a few counts of this clonotype. V is TRBV18 and J is TRBJ1-1; the D is unclear. Germline V gene data show CDR1 as KGHSH and CDR2 as LQKENI. With 3 bases removed from V and 5 bases from J, the gap between germline ends came to 7 bases. The CDR3 loop spans 12 amino acids. The DNA for the CDR3 is TGTGCCAGCTCACCTCGCAGGACTGAAGCTTTCTTT. Its protein is CASSPRRTEAFF. The full variable domain, its missing parts supplied by reference TRBV18 and TRBJ1-1, is NAGVMQNPRHLVRRRGQEARLRCSPMKGHSHVYWYRQLPEEGLKFMVYLQKENIIDESGMPKERFSAEFPKEGPSILRIQQVVRGDSAAYFCASSPRRTEAFFGQGTRLTVV.

This clonotype was observed many times. The chain combines TRBV20-1 with TRBJ1-1; unclear D gene. V lost 0 bases and J lost 0, with 5 bases in between. The CDR3 totals 13 residues. Germline V gene data show CDR1 as DFQATT and CDR2 as SNEGSKA (reference sequence). The CDR3 sequence is CSARDPLNTEAFF. CDR3 DNA sequence: TGCAGTGCTAGAGATCCCCTGAACACTGAAGCTTTCTTT.

CDR3 in DNA: TGCAGTGCTAGAGCGGGGACTAGCGGGAGAGAGGGCGAGCAGTACTTC. This sequence encodes CSARAGTSGREGEQYF. The V call is TRBV20-1, the J call TRBJ2-7, with TRBD2 identical over 14 bases. Trimming cost V 1 base and J 6 bases; bases outside gene matches: 8. CDR1 is DFQATT and CDR2 is SNEGSKA in the germline V gene (reference sequence). The CDR3 spans 16 residues.

This clonotype appeared many times. The chain links TRBV3-1 to TRBJ2-1; D gene ambiguous. Trimming pared 4 bases from V and 4 bases from J, leaving 14 bases between. CDR1 and CDR2 (germline): LGHDT, YNNKEL (reference sequence). This CDR3 is 15 amino acids long. In nucleotides, the CDR3 is TGTGCCAGCAGCCCCCCCACAGTTCAATACAATGAGCAGTTCTTC. Translation: CASSPPTVQYNEQFF.

This clonotype was detected many times. The genes are TRBV28 and TRBJ2-1; D is uncertain. The CDR3 spans 11 residues. V dropped 7 bases and J dropped 8 bases, with 9 bases sitting between them. CDR1 and CDR2 from the germline V gene are MDHEN and SYDVKM. The chain's CDR3 is CASKWADEQFF. The CDR3 DNA reads as TGTGCCAGCAAGTGGGCGGATGAGCAGTTCTTC. The variable domain in full, completed from reference TRBV28 and TRBJ2-1, reads DVKVTQSSRYLVKRTGEKVFLECVQDMDHENMFWYRQDPGLGLRLIYFSYDVKMKEKGDIPEGYSVSREKKERFSLILESASTNQTSMYLCASKWADEQFFGPGTRLTVL.

There are many counts of this clonotype. This chain links TRBV20-1 with TRBJ2-5; D tentatively fits TRBD1 or TRBD2 (5 bases each). CDR1 and CDR2 from the germline V gene are DFQATT and SNEGSKA (reference sequence). CDR3 length: 14 amino acids. V lost 6 bases to trimming and J lost 2 bases, with 16 bases between them. The CDR3 bases are TGCAGTGCACCCTGGTTGGGGGAGCAAGAGACCCAGTACTTC. Translated: CSAPWLGEQETQYF.